This TCR beta chain originates from a study of cytomegalovirus exposure and HLA in healthy donors. Trimming removed 0 bases from V and 4 bases from J, with 7 bases in between. CDR1 and CDR2 from the germline V gene are SGHRS and YFSETQ. The CDR3 contains 13 residues. Details on this clone: Antigen specificity is unknown.

Measured with immunoSEQ multiplex PCR; TCRdb has only the in-frame clones, and not every one. In the table there are approximately 54,000 clones, around 90% of which are singletons. Findings of the study overall: The study designated 150 or so TCR beta chains cytomegalovirus-associated.

This rearrangement joins TRBV5-1 to TRBJ2-5; no definite D call. The sequence was obtained from a young woman in good health and CMV-seropositive. Sequencing was done on a sample of PBMCs. CDR3 in amino acids: CASSLDPRETQYF. The CDR3 bases are TGCGCCAGCAGCTTGGACCCTAGAGAGACCCAGTACTTC.